A single sample gave rise to the 8 T cell receptor beta chains below, sequenced in a study of cytomegalovirus exposure and HLA in healthy donors. Sequenced by immunoSEQ multiplex PCR; TCRdb stores in-frame clones only, minus some. There are more than 85,000 clones in the sample; roughly 90% occur only once, and approximately 2.3% lies in the top ten. The sample was PBMCs. These TCRs come from a young woman in good health and CMV-seronegative.

The rearrangement uses TRBV30 and TRBJ2-1; D ambiguous. This CDR3 has 11 amino acids. Per germline, CDR1 GTSNPN and CDR2 SVGIG (reference sequence). V lost 3 bases and J lost 9, with 9 bases in between. The CDR3 nucleotides are TGTGCCTGGAGAGCGTCAATTGAGCAGTTCTTC. Translated, it gives CAWRASIEQFF.

The chain is built from TRBV2 and TRBJ2-3; D is perhaps TRBD2 (5 bases). Trimming cost V 7 bases and J 5 bases, with 10 bases left between them. The CDR3 consists of 12 residues. Germline values: CDR1 SNHLY, CDR2 FYNNEI. The chain's CDR3 is CASTVGRDTQYF. The DNA of the CDR3 is TGTGCCAGCACTGTGGGGAGAGATACGCAGTATTTT.

This clone showed up just once. The genes are TRBV27 and TRBJ1-1; 9 bases agree with TRBD1. CDR3 length: 14 amino acids. Germline values: CDR1 MNHEY, CDR2 SMNVEV (reference sequence). The junction had 3 bases not matched to a gene; V was cut back by 4 bases and J by 3 bases. CDR3 in amino acids: CASSSQGADTEAFF. The DNA of the CDR3 is TGTGCCAGCAGTTCACAGGGGGCGGACACTGAAGCTTTCTTT.

This clone occurred a few times. V usage is TRBV7-9 and J usage is TRBJ1-2, with a possible D match to TRBD1 (6 bases). CDR3 length: 12 amino acids. Germline CDR1 is SEHNR and CDR2 is FQNEAQ (reference sequence). Between the trimmed V and J ends, which lost 3 bases and 5 bases, there was a span of 7 bases. The CDR3 is CASSFQGYGYTF. The CDR3 nucleotides read TGTGCCAGCAGCTTCCAGGGGTATGGCTACACCTTC.

This sequence joins TRBV9 and TRBJ2-7, with 9 nucleotides matching TRBD1. V shed 8 bases and J 2 bases; nucleotides not matched to a gene: 11. The length of the CDR3 is 15 residues. Germline assignment: CDR1 SGDLS and CDR2 YYNGEE. The CDR3 DNA reads as TGTGCCAGTGCGGCGGGGACAGGGAAGACCTACGAGCAGTACTTC. This encodes CASAAGTGKTYEQYF.

V is TRBV20-1 and J is TRBJ2-1, with D possibly TRBD1 on 5 matching bases. The CDR3 consists of 10 residues. CDR1 DFQATT and CDR2 SNEGSKA come from the germline V gene (reference sequence). For the CDR3, the DNA is TGCAGCCTCCAAAGGGGTGAGCAGTTCTTC. As protein: CSLQRGEQFF.

The J gene is TRBJ1-2, the V gene TRBV7-9; D is unclear. The germline V gene encodes CDR1 SEHNR and CDR2 FQNEAQ (reference sequence). Deletions cut 1 base from V and 8 bases from J, with 14 bases between. This CDR3 has 14 amino acids. Written as DNA, the CDR3 is TGTGCCAGCAGCTTAGGAATCCGACTCGAGGGCTACACCTTC. Its protein is CASSLGIRLEGYTF.

A single count supports this clone. The rearrangement joins TRBV5-4 to TRBJ2-5; tentatively, D is TRBD1 (5 bases). From germline, CDR1 is SGHNT and CDR2 YYREEE (reference sequence). This CDR3 has 14 residues. V lost 4 bases and J 5 bases, leaving 15 bases between the germline ends. CDR3 amino acids: CASSPEKRQETQYF. CDR3 nucleotide sequence: TGTGCCAGCAGCCCCGAAAAACGACAGGAGACCCAGTACTTC.